This record looks at one TCR beta chain sequence and its context. Its matching antigen is unknown. Extraction and reverse transcription of RNA yielded cDNA as the sequencing template. Repertoires were generated with immunoSEQ multiplex PCR, while TCRdb's copy carries only in-frame clones and drops some. The sample shows about 180,000 clones, roughly 60% of them seen only once. This sample stems from a study of CD8+ T cells in alopecia areata. Study results and limitations: Alopecia totalis/universalis scalp especially showed more expanded CD8+ clones than normal scalp.

Germline-derived CDR1 and CDR2 are SQVTM and ANQGSEA. The CDR3 extends over 13 amino acids. Trimming took 7 bases from V and 8 from J; bases not matched to a gene: 7. The sequencing here drew on CD4+ T cells sorted from blood, taken at week 0. The TCR originated in a human donor with alopecia areata. The chain uses TRBV29-1 and TRBJ2-4; 11 bases are a match to TRBD1. CDR3 bases: TGCAGCGCCGGAGGACAGGGGGCTCACATTCAGTACTTC. This translates into CSAGGQGAHIQYF.